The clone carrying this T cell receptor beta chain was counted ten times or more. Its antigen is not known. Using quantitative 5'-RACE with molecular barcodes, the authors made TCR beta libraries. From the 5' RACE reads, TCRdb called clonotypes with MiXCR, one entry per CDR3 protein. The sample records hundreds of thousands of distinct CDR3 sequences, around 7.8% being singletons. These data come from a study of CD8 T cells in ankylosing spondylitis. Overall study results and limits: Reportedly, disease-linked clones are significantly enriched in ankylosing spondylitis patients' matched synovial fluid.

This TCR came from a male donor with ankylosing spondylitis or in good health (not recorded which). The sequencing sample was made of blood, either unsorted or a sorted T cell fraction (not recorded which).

The DNA for the CDR3 is TGCGCCAGCAGCTTGGTACTAGAAGAGACCCAGTACTTC. It encodes CASSLVLEETQYF. The chain is built from TRBV5-1 and TRBJ2-5; tentatively, D is TRBD2 (5 bases). The CDR3 is 13 amino acids. Trimming left V 0 bases short and J 3 bases short, with 6 bases between. Germline lookup yields CDR1 SGHRS and CDR2 YFSETQ.